The 20 T cell receptor beta chains listed next were all sequenced from one sample in a study of human T cells and chemical hapten exposure (dated by TCRdb to the early 2020s). Libraries were built with RACE. Sequenced using a NextSeq 500. TCRdb handled the public reads itself, with Q25 trimming in fastp and clone calling in MiXCR, and kept productive beta chains. Here each entry gathers all rows of one CDR3 protein and keeps the most common genes and DNA. The sample has around 340,000 distinct CDR3 sequences on record, around 7% of them singletons. Clones ranked in the top ten supply 8% to 9% of the sample. The time point tag for this specimen amounts to: patch test 1, 2 weeks after DPC sensitization. The intended sense of this specimen's treatment or condition label: therapeutic diphenylcyclopropenone sensitization with weekly scalp DPC. The sequenced sample was whole blood, obtained in connection with sensitization to the hapten diphenylcyclopropenone (DPC). The receptors originated from a young woman with alopecia areata. Some clones in this sample may be carry-over from other donors' samples.

V is TRBV6-5 and J is TRBJ2-1; unclear D gene. CDR3 length: 14 residues. From germline, CDR1 is MNHEY and CDR2 SVGAGI. The V gene lost 0 bases and the J gene lost 6 bases, with 9 bases spanning the gap. The CDR3 spells CASSYSKGLNEQFF. Written as DNA, the CDR3 is TGTGCCAGCAGTTACTCGAAAGGGCTCAATGAGCAGTTCTTC.

This clonotype was counted a few times. The V gene is TRBV20-1, the J gene TRBJ2-3, with TRBD1 matching over 7 bases. The CDR3 extends over 15 amino acids. The junction had 6 bases not matched to a gene; V was cut back by 3 bases and J by 0 bases. Looked up from germline, CDR1 is DFQATT and CDR2 is SNEGSKA (reference sequence). The DNA for the CDR3 is TGCAGTGCTAGTGCTCCAGGGGGTAGCACAGATACGCAGTATTTT. This encodes CSASAPGGSTDTQYF.

The CDR3 DNA reads TGCAGTGCTAGAGGACAGTCTCCTAATCAGCCCCAGCATTTT. Encoded protein: CSARGQSPNQPQHF. This chain joins TRBV20-1 and TRBJ1-5; a weak D match, TRBD1 (5 bases). This CDR3 is 14 amino acids long. The V end was cut by 1 base, the J end by 4 bases, with 11 bases between. The germline V gene encodes CDR1 DFQATT and CDR2 SNEGSKA (reference sequence).

This clonotype was picked up a small number of times. The chain employs TRBV5-4 and TRBJ1-2; perhaps TRBD1 as D (6 bases). The CDR3 covers 16 residues. V shed 0 bases and J shed 6 bases, with 18 bases lying between them. CDR1 and CDR2 from the germline V gene are SGHNT and YYREEE (reference sequence). In DNA form, the CDR3 reads TGTGCCAGCAGCTTGGCAGGGGTAGACGAACCGAATGGCTACACCTTC. This codes for CASSLAGVDEPNGYTF.

This clonotype has more than one count but fewer than ten. The CDR3 DNA reads as TGTGCCAGCAGCAAACTGGCACCTGGAAACACCATATATTTT. Amino acids: CASSKLAPGNTIYF. The rearrangement uses TRBV7-6 and TRBJ1-3; D call uncertain. CDR1 is SGHVS, CDR2 FNYEAQ, per germline. The V end was cut by 5 bases, the J end by 2 bases, with 10 bases between. The CDR3 has 14 residues. The full variable domain, its missing parts supplied by reference TRBV7-6 and TRBJ1-3, is GAGVSQSPRYKVTKRGQDVALRCDPISGHVSLYWYRQALGQGPEFLTYFNYEAQQDKSGLPNDRFSAERPEGSISTLTIQRTEQRDSAMYRCASSKLAPGNTIYFGEGSWLTVV.

The chain links TRBV7-9 to TRBJ2-3; 9 bases are a match to TRBD1. Looked up from germline, CDR1 is SEHNR and CDR2 is FQNEAQ (reference sequence). With V trimmed by 8 bases and J by 4 bases, 4 bases remained unmatched. This CDR3 has 13 amino acids. CDR3 in amino acids: CASGRQGADTQYF. The CDR3 region has the DNA TGTGCCAGCGGTAGACAGGGGGCAGATACGCAGTATTTT. The full variable domain, its missing parts supplied by reference TRBV7-9 and TRBJ2-3, is DTGVSQNPRHKITKRGQNVTFRCDPISEHNRLYWYRQTLGQGPEFLTYFQNEAQLEKSRLLSDRFSAERPKGSFSTLEIQRTEQGDSAMYLCASGRQGADTQYFGPGTRLTVL.

In its sample, this clonotype was seen many times. The chain recombines TRBV7-8 with TRBJ2-5; weak D call: TRBD1 (6 bases). Germline CDR1 SGHVS, CDR2 FQNEAQ. CDR3 size: 16 residues. The germline V and J ends were trimmed by 2 bases and 5 bases, with 18 bases remaining between them. CDR3 in amino acids: CASSLTTGTNGETQYF. The CDR3 DNA reads TGTGCCAGCAGCTTAACAACCGGGACAAACGGGGAGACCCAGTACTTC.

The rearrangement uses TRBV7-9 and TRBJ2-3; TRBD2 matches at 7 bases. Germline V gene data show CDR1 as SEHNR and CDR2 as FQNEAQ (reference sequence). Trimming removed 4 bases from V and 2 bases from J; junction bases left unmatched: 6. This CDR3 is built from 15 residues. This CDR3 reads CASSSTSDPTDTQYF. The CDR3 DNA is TGTGCCAGCAGCTCCACTAGCGACCCCACAGATACGCAGTATTTT.

V and J are TRBV23-1 and TRBJ2-7, with TRBD2 matching 11 bases. TRBV23-1 is recorded as an ORF, its role being uncertain. The V and J ends lost 3 bases and 5 bases, in that order; junction bases with no gene match: 3. The CDR3 has 14 residues. The CDR3 DNA sequence: TGCGCCAGCAGTCATACTAGCGGGGGCCACGAGCAGTACTTC. The encoded protein is CASSHTSGGHEQYF.

There are a few counts of this clonotype. This rearrangement joins TRBV6-6 to TRBJ1-5; the D gene is possibly TRBD1 (5 bases). CDR3 length: 16 amino acids. V lost 6 bases and J lost 7, with 22 bases in between. From germline, CDR1 is MNHNY and CDR2 SVGAGI (reference sequence). For the CDR3, the DNA is TGTGCCAGCAGCTCCCCAAACCAGGGTTCAGGGCAGCCCCAGCATTTT. The encoded protein is CASSSPNQGSGQPQHF.

The rearrangement links TRBV18 to TRBJ2-3; 8 nucleotides line up with TRBD2. The CDR3 sequence is 18 residues long. V lost 0 bases, J lost 2 bases, and 10 bases stayed unmatched. Germline V gene lookup returns CDR1 KGHSH and CDR2 LQKENI. CDR3 sequence (DNA): TGTGCCAGCTCACCACCTTTCGGGACTAGTGTTTCCACAGATACGCAGTATTTT. It codes for CASSPPFGTSVSTDTQYF.

Only a few counts were recorded for this clonotype. The chain carries TRBV7-8 and TRBJ2-1; perhaps TRBD2 as D (7 bases). The CDR3 totals 17 residues. V lost 6 bases to trimming and J lost 0 bases, with 18 bases between them. Looked up from germline, CDR1 is SGHVS and CDR2 is FQNEAQ. The CDR3, as DNA: TGTGCCAGCAGTTGGTCGGGGGGCCGTAGCTCCTACAATGAGCAGTTCTTC. Encoded protein: CASSWSGGRSSYNEQFF. Supplemented by reference TRBV7-8 and TRBJ2-1, the full variable domain reads GAGVSQSPRYKVAKRGQDVALRCDPISGHVSLFWYQQALGQGPEFLTYFQNEAQLDKSGLPSDRFFAERPEGSVSTLKIQRTQQEDSAVYLCASSWSGGRSSYNEQFFGPGTRLTVL.

The rearrangement links TRBV25-1 to TRBJ2-5; TRBD1 agrees at 7 bases. V lost 0 bases, J lost 1 base, and 11 bases stayed unmatched. CDR1 is MGHDK and CDR2 is SYGVNS in the germline V gene. The CDR3 has 18 residues. CDR3 sequence (DNA): TGTGCCAGCAGTGAATACAGGACAGGTCAGGGGTTCCAAGAGACCCAGTACTTC. Residues: CASSEYRTGQGFQETQYF.

This clonotype was detected many times. V gene TRBV6-5 combines with J gene TRBJ1-2; D ambiguous. CDR1 is MNHEY and CDR2 is SVGAGI in the germline V gene. The CDR3 has 16 amino acids. With 0 bases removed from V and 3 bases from J, the gap between germline ends came to 14 bases. The CDR3 protein is CASSYSSLNPYYGYTF. The CDR3 DNA is TGTGCCAGCAGTTACTCGAGTCTGAACCCCTACTATGGCTACACCTTC.

This clonotype was counted only a few times. The V and J genes are TRBV6-1 and TRBJ1-1, with TRBD1 matching 7 bases. Germline-derived CDR1 and CDR2 are MNHNS and SASEGT. With 5 bases clipped from V and 7 bases from J, the junction kept 10 bases outside the gene matches. The length of the CDR3 is 14 residues. The CDR3 loop reads CASSTLDRVVEAFF. The CDR3 DNA reads TGTGCCAGCAGTACCCTCGACAGGGTTGTTGAAGCTTTCTTT.

The J gene is TRBJ1-2, the V gene TRBV28, with D uncertain. Trimming removed 10 bases at V and 8 bases at J, with 20 bases between. Germline loops: CDR1 MDHEN, CDR2 SYDVKM. CDR3 length: 13 residues. CDR3 sequence reads: CATSLGAPLGYTF. DNA of the CDR3: TGTGCCACCTCGTTGGGCGCCCCCCTCGGCTACACCTTC.

The J gene is TRBJ2-5, the V gene TRBV3-1; TRBD2 is a possible D gene (5 bases). V was pared by 5 bases and J by 0 bases, with 13 bases between. The CDR3 extends over 15 amino acids. CDR1 is LGHDT, CDR2 YNNKEL, per germline (reference sequence). CDR3: CASSYNGGYQETQYF. The CDR3 nucleotides are TGTGCCAGCAGCTACAACGGCGGGTACCAAGAGACCCAGTACTTC.

This chain joins TRBV5-5 and TRBJ2-5; D is tentatively TRBD1 or TRBD2 (5 bases each). Germline lookup yields CDR1 SGHKS and CDR2 YYEKEE (reference sequence). V lost 3 bases to trimming and J lost 2 bases, with 11 bases between them. This CDR3 has 14 residues. CDR3 protein: CASSSPGPQETQYF. The CDR3 coding sequence is TGTGCCAGCAGCTCACCGGGGCCTCAAGAGACCCAGTACTTC.

This clonotype was detected ten times or more. This chain joins TRBV11-2 and TRBJ2-3; D might be TRBD1 or TRBD2, each matching 5 bases. V was cut by 2 bases and J by 1 base, with 10 bases left in between. The CDR3 has 15 amino acids. Germline CDR1 and CDR2: SGHAT and FQNNGV. The CDR3 bases are TGTGCCAGCAGCTTACCCGGGGCTGGCACAGATACGCAGTATTTT. The encoded protein is CASSLPGAGTDTQYF.

This clonotype was recorded many times. This sequence joins TRBV7-2 and TRBJ2-5; D remains ambiguous. Per germline, CDR1 SGHTA and CDR2 FQGNSA. The CDR3 is made up of 14 amino acids. The V gene lost 5 bases and the J gene lost 1 base, with 11 bases spanning the gap. CDR3 residues: CASSRVVGQETQYF. The CDR3 DNA reads as TGTGCCAGCAGCAGGGTCGTGGGCCAAGAGACCCAGTACTTC.